The 19 T cell receptor beta chains listed next were all sequenced from one sample in a study of identifying expanded T cells in peripheral blood. Data came from immunoSEQ multiplex PCR; TCRdb stores just in-frame clones and leaves some out. This table holds around 94,000 clones, around 84% found once. Source material: blood. These receptors originate from a person between 18 and 75 years old in good health.

The chain is built from TRBV5-1 and TRBJ1-2; 9 nucleotides agree with TRBD1. V shed 4 bases and J 3 bases; nucleotides not matched to a gene: 4. Germline V gene lookup returns CDR1 SGHRS and CDR2 YFSETQ. The CDR3 is 14 amino acids. The CDR3 protein is CASSRGQGDYGYTF. The CDR3 bases are TGCGCCAGCAGCCGGGGACAGGGCGACTATGGCTACACCTTC. Looking up the rest from reference TRBV5-1 and TRBJ1-2 gives the full variable domain: KAGVTQTPRYLIKTRGQQVTLSCSPISGHRSVSWYQQTPGQGLQFLFEYFSETQRNKGNFPGRFSGRQFSNSRSEMNVSTLELGDSALYLCASSRGQGDYGYTFGSGTRLTVV.

The gene calls are TRBV7-2 and TRBJ1-1; D uncertain. The germline CDR1 and CDR2 sequences are SGHTA and FQGNSA. V gave up 5 bases and J gave up 5 bases, with 15 bases separating them. The length of the CDR3 is 14 residues. The CDR3 DNA is TGTGCCAGCAGCCGGGCGCCCCCTGGGACTGAAGCTTTCTTT. Translation gives CASSRAPPGTEAFF.

The chain has TRBV30 and TRBJ1-2; D remains ambiguous. This CDR3 is built from 13 residues. Germline values: CDR1 GTSNPN, CDR2 SVGIG (reference sequence). Trimming took off 8 bases at V and 8 bases at J, with 21 bases between the two ends. The CDR3 region has the DNA TGTGCCCGGCGAGACGCAGGAAGCGAGGGCTACACCTTC. This codes for CARRDAGSEGYTF.

The chain joins TRBV10-3 to TRBJ2-1; D unclear. Germline CDR1 and CDR2: ENHRY and SYGVKD. There are 11 residues in the CDR3. V lost 6 bases and J lost 5, with 5 bases in between. CDR3 protein: CAIRGNNEQFF. The CDR3, as DNA: TGTGCCATCAGGGGGAACAATGAGCAGTTCTTC.

With respect to this clone: This sample also contains other DNA sequences that code for the same CDR3. The chain has TRBV7-2 and TRBJ1-2; 8 nucleotides agree with TRBD1. The V and J ends lost 4 bases and 5 bases, in that order; junction bases with no gene match: 3. This CDR3 has 13 amino acids. Germline V gene data show CDR1 as SGHTA and CDR2 as FQGNSA. The CDR3 loop is CASSSGQGYGYTF. The DNA for the CDR3 is TGTGCCAGCAGCTCCGGACAGGGATATGGCTACACCTTC.

The chain is built from TRBV7-9 and TRBJ1-1; TRBD1 aligns across 9 bases. The CDR3 consists of 18 residues. The V and J ends lost 6 bases and 0 bases, in that order; junction bases with no gene match: 14. Germline V gene sequence: CDR1 SEHNR, CDR2 FQNEAQ (reference sequence). CDR3 nucleotide sequence: TGTGCCAGCAGAGACGGACAGGGGATAGACATCATGAACACTGAAGCTTTCTTT. The encoded protein is CASRDGQGIDIMNTEAFF.

This clone occurred once. This sequence joins TRBV10-3 and TRBJ1-1; D unclear. Trimming removed 0 bases at V and 2 bases at J, with 10 bases between. From germline, CDR1 is ENHRY and CDR2 SYGVKD. This CDR3 contains 15 residues. The CDR3 loop is CAISESNGRNTEAFF. CDR3 sequence (DNA): TGTGCCATCAGTGAGTCGAACGGGCGAAACACTGAAGCTTTCTTT.

The chain recombines TRBV29-1 with TRBJ1-3, with D possibly being TRBD1 (5 bases). V was pared by 7 bases and J by 0 bases, with 13 bases between. The CDR3 contains 14 residues. CDR1 is SQVTM, CDR2 ANQGSEA, per germline. CDR3 sequence (DNA): TGCAGCGCGGGAGGGGACTCCTCTGGAAACACCATATATTTT. Residues: CSAGGDSSGNTIYF.

The chain employs TRBV18 and TRBJ2-5; 8 positions match TRBD1. Trimming took 6 bases from V and 2 from J; bases not matched to a gene: 11. This CDR3 comprises 16 residues. Germline CDR1 is KGHSH and CDR2 is LQKENI. The CDR3 DNA sequence: TGTGCCAGCTCCGCCAGACAGGGGAGACGACAAGAGACCCAGTACTTC. Protein: CASSARQGRRQETQYF.

This rearrangement joins TRBV9 to TRBJ2-3; no reliable D call. Germline V CDR1 and CDR2: SGDLS, YYNGEE. CDR3 length: 15 amino acids. The V end lost 3 bases, the J end lost 4 bases, and 15 bases lay between the germline ends. CDR3 protein: CASSGYGSQADTQYF. DNA for the CDR3: TGTGCCAGCAGCGGATACGGATCTCAGGCAGATACGCAGTATTTT.

This clone appeared a few times. The chain uses TRBV5-6 and TRBJ2-7; D unclear. The CDR3 is 12 amino acids. Per germline, CDR1 SGHDT and CDR2 YYEEEE. V was shortened by 4 bases and J by 5 bases, with 10 bases between the two germline ends. The CDR3: CASSGETDEQYF. The CDR3 region has the DNA TGTGCCAGCAGCGGTGAGACGGACGAGCAGTACTTC.

The chain employs TRBV19 and TRBJ1-1; no clear D gene. Germline V lookup: CDR1 LNHDA, CDR2 SQIVND (reference sequence). This CDR3 has 12 residues. The V gene lost 7 bases and the J gene lost 4 bases, with 10 bases spanning the gap. CDR3 in amino acids: CASTAIGTEAFF. DNA for the CDR3: TGTGCCAGTACGGCGATCGGCACTGAAGCTTTCTTT.

The genes are TRBV5-4 and TRBJ1-6; D is undetermined. V was shortened by 5 bases and J by 5 bases, with 11 bases between the two germline ends. The CDR3 totals 14 residues. Germline V lookup: CDR1 SGHNT, CDR2 YYREEE (reference sequence). CDR3 in amino acids: CASRMNSDNSPLHF. The CDR3 bases are TGTGCCAGCAGAATGAACAGCGATAATTCACCCCTCCACTTT.

The chain joins TRBV28 to TRBJ1-5, with D tentatively TRBD1 (6 bases). The CDR3 extends over 17 amino acids. V lost 1 base and J 2 bases, leaving 15 bases between the germline ends. The germline CDR1 and CDR2 sequences are MDHEN and SYDVKM. CDR3 in DNA: TGTGCCAGCAGTTTATTACGGGGGGCGAGGGGCAATCAGCCCCAGCATTTT. Amino acids: CASSLLRGARGNQPQHF.

This clone was observed a single time. This chain uses TRBV7-9 with TRBJ1-2, with TRBD1 identical over 7 bases. Germline CDR1 and CDR2: SEHNR and FQNEAQ (reference sequence). There are 15 residues in the CDR3. Trimming removed 3 bases from V and 5 bases from J; junction bases left unmatched: 9. The CDR3 nucleotides read TGTGCCAGCAGCTTGGGGACAGATTACTCGTATGGCTACACCTTC. Protein sequence: CASSLGTDYSYGYTF.

This rearrangement joins TRBV7-9 to TRBJ1-1; D gene uncertain. In germline, CDR1 is SEHNR, CDR2 FQNEAQ (reference sequence). The CDR3 is 13 amino acids. Deletions cut 5 bases from V and 0 bases from J, with 7 bases between. The CDR3 DNA reads TGTGCCAGCAGCAACGACGTGAACACTGAAGCTTTCTTT. Protein: CASSNDVNTEAFF. The complete variable domain, with remaining parts taken from reference TRBV7-9 and TRBJ1-1, reads DTGVSQNPRHKITKRGQNVTFRCDPISEHNRLYWYRQTLGQGPEFLTYFQNEAQLEKSRLLSDRFSAERPKGSFSTLEIQRTEQGDSAMYLCASSNDVNTEAFFGQGTRLTVV.

This clone came up once. V is TRBV14 and J is TRBJ1-1; D unresolved. V shed 8 bases and J shed 3 bases, with 25 bases lying between them. Germline V gene lookup returns CDR1 SGHDN and CDR2 FVKESK. The CDR3 runs 17 residues. The CDR3 sequence: CASGSGYGVDSDTEAFF. CDR3 sequence (DNA): TGTGCCAGCGGGTCGGGTTATGGGGTCGATTCCGACACTGAAGCTTTCTTT.

As concerns this clone: The junction departs from germline at one end; a sequencing error may be responsible. This chain links TRBV15 with TRBJ2-1, with 7 bases matching TRBD2. From germline, CDR1 is LNHNV and CDR2 YYDKDF (reference sequence). The CDR3 has 15 residues. CDR3 sequence reads: CATSRERRGGHEQFF. CDR3 nucleotides: TGTGCCACCAGCCGAGAGCGGCGGGGAGGGCATGAGCAGTTCTTC.

This clone was counted a single time. The rearrangement links TRBV29-1 to TRBJ2-7; possible D gene TRBD1, 6 bases. Trimming took off 4 bases at V and 5 bases at J, with 9 bases between the two ends. The CDR3 contains 11 residues. Germline CDR1 is SQVTM and CDR2 is ANQGSEA. In DNA form, the CDR3 reads TGCAGCGTTGGGGGGCAGAACGAGCAGTACTTC. It translates to CSVGGQNEQYF.